The table lists the clone carrying this TCR beta chain with a few counts. Antigen: not known. This entry belongs to a study of post-analysis software for immune sequencing data. About the study: Several disease courses (relapsing-remitting, secondary progressive and progressive-relapsing) of multiple sclerosis were included. Study-wide results and limits: Controls had significantly higher normalized Chao1 diversity than multiple sclerosis patients. Compared with controls, patients had more of 4 or 5 TRBV segments, including TRBV5-6, TRBV5-1 and TRBV20-1.

The V and J ends lost 2 bases and 6 bases respectively, with 6 bases between them. Per the germline V gene, CDR1 is SGHTS and CDR2 is YDEGEE. The CDR3 spans 13 residues. Unique molecular identifiers were present in the TCR beta cDNA libraries. Each sample of roughly 0.9 to 10 million input T cells yielded 500,000 or so cDNA molecules, so each molecule approximated one T cell. TCRdb itself ran the PCR reads through MiXCR, one entry per CDR3 protein. The sample contains 550,000 to 700,000 distinct CDR3 sequences, 44% of which appear only once. The sequence derives from a girl aged 10 to 17 with multiple sclerosis. The chain is built from TRBV5-8 and TRBJ2-6; D unresolved. Sample: blood. In DNA, the CDR3 is TGTGCCAGCAGCTTCGCGGCGGCCAACGTCCTGACTTTC. Residues: CASSFAAANVLTF.